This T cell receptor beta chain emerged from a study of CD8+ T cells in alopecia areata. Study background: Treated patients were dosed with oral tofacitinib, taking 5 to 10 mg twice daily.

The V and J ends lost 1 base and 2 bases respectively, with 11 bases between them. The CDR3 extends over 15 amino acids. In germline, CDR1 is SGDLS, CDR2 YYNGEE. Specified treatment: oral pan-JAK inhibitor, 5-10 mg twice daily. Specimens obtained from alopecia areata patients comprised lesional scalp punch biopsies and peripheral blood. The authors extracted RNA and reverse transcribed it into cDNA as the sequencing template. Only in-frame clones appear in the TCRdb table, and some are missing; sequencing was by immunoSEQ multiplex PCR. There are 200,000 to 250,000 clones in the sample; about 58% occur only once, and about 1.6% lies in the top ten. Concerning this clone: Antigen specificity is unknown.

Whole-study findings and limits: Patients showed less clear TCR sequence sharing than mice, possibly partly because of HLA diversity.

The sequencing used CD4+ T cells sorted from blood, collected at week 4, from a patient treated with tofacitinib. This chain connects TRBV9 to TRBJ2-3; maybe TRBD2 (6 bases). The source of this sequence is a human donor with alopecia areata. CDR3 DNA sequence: TGTGCCAGCAGCGTACCGGCGGGGAACACAGATACGCAGTATTTT. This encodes CASSVPAGNTDTQYF.